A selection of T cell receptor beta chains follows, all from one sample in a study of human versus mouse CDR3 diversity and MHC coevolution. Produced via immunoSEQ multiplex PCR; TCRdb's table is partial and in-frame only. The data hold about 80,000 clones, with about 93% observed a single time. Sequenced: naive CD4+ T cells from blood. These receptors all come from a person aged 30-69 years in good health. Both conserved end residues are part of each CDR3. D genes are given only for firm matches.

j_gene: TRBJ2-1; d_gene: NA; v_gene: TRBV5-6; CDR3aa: CASSLLGPLALNSEQFF; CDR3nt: TGTGCCAGCAGCTTGTTGGGCCCGCTAGCGTTAAACAGTGAGCAGTTCTTC
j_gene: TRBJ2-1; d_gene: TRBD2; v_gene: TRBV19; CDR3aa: CVSSIYPAGGSNEQFF; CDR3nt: TGTGTCAGTAGTATATATCCAGCGGGAGGGAGCAATGAGCAGTTCTTC
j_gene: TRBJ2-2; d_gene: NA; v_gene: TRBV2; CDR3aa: CASSEQGSNTGELFF; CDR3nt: TGTGCCAGCAGTGAGCAGGGTTCAAACACCGGGGAGCTGTTTTTT
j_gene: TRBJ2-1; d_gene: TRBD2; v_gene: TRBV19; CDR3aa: CASSIVRLAGGYNEQFF; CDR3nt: TGTGCCAGTAGTATAGTTAGACTAGCGGGGGGCTACAATGAGCAGTTCTTC
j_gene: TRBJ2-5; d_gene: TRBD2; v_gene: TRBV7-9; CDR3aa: CASSHSGAGETQYF; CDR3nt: TGTGCCAGCAGTCATAGCGGGGCAGGGGAGACCCAGTACTTC
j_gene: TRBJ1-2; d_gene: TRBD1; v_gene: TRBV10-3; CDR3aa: CAIRETGVDGYTF; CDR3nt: TGTGCCATCAGAGAAACAGGGGTAGATGGCTACACCTTC
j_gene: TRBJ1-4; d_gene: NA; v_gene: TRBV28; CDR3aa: CASSLNTDNREKLFF; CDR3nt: TGTGCCAGCAGTTTGAATACAGACAATCGGGAAAAACTGTTTTTT
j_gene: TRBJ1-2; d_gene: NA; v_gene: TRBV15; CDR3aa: CATSRTTGNYGYTF; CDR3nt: TGTGCCACCAGCAGAACTACAGGGAACTATGGCTACACCTTC
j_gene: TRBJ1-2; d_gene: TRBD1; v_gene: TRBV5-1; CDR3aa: CASSLTLQGNYGYTF; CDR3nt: TGCGCCAGCAGCTTGACTCTACAGGGGAACTATGGCTACACCTTC
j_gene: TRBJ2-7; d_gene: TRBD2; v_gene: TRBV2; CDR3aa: CASSTLAGVAYEQYF; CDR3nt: TGTGCCAGCAGTACCCTAGCGGGGGTTGCCTACGAGCAGTACTTC
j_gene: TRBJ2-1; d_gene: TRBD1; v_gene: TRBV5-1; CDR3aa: CASSLTGGKVNEQFF; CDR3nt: TGCGCCAGCAGCTTAACAGGGGGGAAGGTAAATGAGCAGTTCTTC
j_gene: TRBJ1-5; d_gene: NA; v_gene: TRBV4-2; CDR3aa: CASSQEEEIGQPQHF; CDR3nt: TGTGCCAGCAGCCAAGAGGAGGAGATCGGGCAGCCCCAGCATTTT
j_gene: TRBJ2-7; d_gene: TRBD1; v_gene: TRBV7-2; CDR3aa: CASSWRDRGDEQYF; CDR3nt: TGTGCCAGCAGCTGGAGGGACAGGGGAGACGAGCAGTACTTC
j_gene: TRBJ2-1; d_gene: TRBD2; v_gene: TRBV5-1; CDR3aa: CASSLPGGAFNNEQFF; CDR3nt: TGCGCCAGCAGCTTACCGGGGGGGGCTTTTAACAATGAGCAGTTCTTC